The next 20 T cell receptor beta chains were all read from a single sample in a study of early stage breast cancer tumors. Using immunoSEQ multiplex PCR, the repertoire was profiled, and TCRdb retains in-frame clones only, with some absent. The sample carries 25,000 to 35,000 clones, approximately 70% recorded once. The sample consisted of blood. These receptor sequences come from a person aged 40 to 49 with breast cancer.

Written as DNA, the CDR3 is TGTGCCAGTAGTACTGGACAGTACAATGAGCAGTTCTTC. Translated, it gives CASSTGQYNEQFF. V gene TRBV19 combines with J gene TRBJ2-1; possibly TRBD1 for D (6 bases). The V gene lost 4 bases and the J gene lost 4 bases, with 8 bases spanning the gap. The CDR3 consists of 13 residues. The germline CDR1 and CDR2 sequences are LNHDA and SQIVND (reference sequence).

In this sample, this clone turned up once. V gene TRBV7-2 combines with J gene TRBJ2-1; 9 positions agree with TRBD2. V shed 5 bases and J 0 bases; nucleotides not matched to a gene: 2. The germline gives CDR1 SGHTA, CDR2 FQGNSA. The CDR3 spans 15 residues. In nucleotides, the CDR3 is TGTGCCAGCAGCGTTAGCGGGAGCTCCTACAATGAGCAGTTCTTC. It yields the protein CASSVSGSSYNEQFF.

The chain uses TRBV6-5 and TRBJ1-4; TRBD1 matches at 9 bases. Germline CDR1 MNHEY, CDR2 SVGAGI. CDR3 length: 15 amino acids. Trimming at V came to 6 bases and at J to 8 bases, leaving 10 bases not matched to a gene. CDR3 DNA: TGTGCCAGCAGCGACCGGGGGACAGGGCAGGAAAAACTGTTTTTT. Translation gives CASSDRGTGQEKLFF.

V usage is TRBV30 and J usage is TRBJ1-4; D might be TRBD1 (5 bases). V was cut by 4 bases and J by 2 bases, with 14 bases left in between. Germline V CDR1 and CDR2: GTSNPN, SVGIG (reference sequence). This CDR3 comprises 15 residues. DNA for the CDR3: TGTGCCTGGAATCACGGCCAGGGTACTAATGAAAAACTGTTTTTT. Translation: CAWNHGQGTNEKLFF. The full variable domain, its missing parts supplied by reference TRBV30 and TRBJ1-4, is SQTIHQWPATLVQPVGSPLSLECTVEGTSNPNLYWYRQAAGRGLQLLFYSVGIGQISSEVPQNLSASRPQDRQFILSSKKLLLSDSGFYLCAWNHGQGTNEKLFFGSGTQLSVL.

The chain links TRBV30 to TRBJ2-1, with D tentatively TRBD1 or TRBD2 (6 bases each). V lost 1 base and J 5 bases, leaving 15 bases between the germline ends. Germline CDR1 reads GTSNPN; CDR2 reads SVGIG (reference sequence). CDR3 length equals 15 residues. The CDR3 nucleotides are TGTGCCTGGAGTGAAGGGGGAGGCTTGGACAATGAGCAGTTCTTC. It translates to CAWSEGGGLDNEQFF.

The gene calls are TRBV11-3 and TRBJ2-7; 10 bases align to TRBD2. Per germline, CDR1 SGHNT and CDR2 YENEEA. The CDR3 is 15 amino acids. Germline trimming cut 5 bases from V and 0 bases from J; bases unmatched to any gene: 4. CDR3 amino acids: CASSPSSGSSYEQYF. The CDR3 region has the DNA TGTGCCAGCAGCCCTTCTAGCGGGAGCTCCTACGAGCAGTACTTC.

J is TRBJ1-1 and V is TRBV6-5, with D maybe TRBD1 (6 bases). This CDR3 has 13 amino acids. Germline CDR1 reads MNHEY; CDR2 reads SVGAGI. Trimming left V 5 bases short and J 4 bases short, with 11 bases between. Here the CDR3 DNA reads TGTGCCAGCAGTGAACAGGGACCCACTGAAGCTTTCTTT. Protein product: CASSEQGPTEAFF.

The J gene is TRBJ1-1, the V gene TRBV6-5, with 8 bases that match TRBD1. CDR1 and CDR2 from the germline V gene are MNHEY and SVGAGI. V trimming: 2 bases; J trimming: 7 bases; junction bases outside the gene matches: 9. There are 15 residues in the CDR3. In DNA, the CDR3 is TGTGCCAGCAGTTACCCTTCCTACAGGGGGGGTGAAGCTTTCTTT. This encodes CASSYPSYRGGEAFF.

Only a few counts were recorded for this clone. The rearrangement uses TRBV28 and TRBJ1-5, with a tentative D call TRBD1 (5 bases). V lost 6 bases to trimming and J lost 5 bases, with 17 bases between them. This CDR3 has 15 residues. CDR1 MDHEN and CDR2 SYDVKM come from the germline V gene. CDR3: CASRNGHLLDQPQHF. CDR3 bases: TGTGCCAGCAGGAATGGACACTTGCTAGATCAGCCCCAGCATTTT.

As concerns this clone: Since the CDR3 does not end with the conserved phenylalanine or tryptophan, this likely comes from a read error. The DNA is left out, because the CDR3 cannot be placed on it with certainty; the CDR3 is given as TCRdb lists it. The chain employs TRBV5-6 and TRBJ1-4; the table calls TRBD1, which could not be checked here. Germline V gene data show CDR1 as SGHDT and CDR2 as YYEEEE. The CDR3 contains 12 residues when both ends are counted. CDR3 amino acids: CASSLGGEDRAY.

The chain is built from TRBV28 and TRBJ1-2; D is possibly TRBD1 (5 bases). From germline, CDR1 is MDHEN and CDR2 SYDVKM. This CDR3 region has 11 residues. Trimming cost V 6 bases and J 7 bases, with 9 bases left between them. CDR3 nucleotide sequence: TGTGCCAGCAGGGGGGAAAGTGGCTACACCTTC. It translates to CASRGESGYTF.

As regards this clone: The same CDR3 can be traced to other DNA sequences in this sample. The V call is TRBV18, the J call TRBJ1-3; tentative D call: TRBD1 (6 bases). Deletions cut 3 bases from V and 2 bases from J, with 11 bases between. Germline V gene sequence: CDR1 KGHSH, CDR2 LQKENI. This CDR3 region has 15 residues. This CDR3 is CASSPRQAAGNTIYF. Written as DNA, the CDR3 is TGTGCCAGCTCACCGCGACAGGCGGCTGGAAACACCATATATTTT. Combining the CDR3 with reference TRBV18 and TRBJ1-3 gives the whole variable domain NAGVMQNPRHLVRRRGQEARLRCSPMKGHSHVYWYRQLPEEGLKFMVYLQKENIIDESGMPKERFSAEFPKEGPSILRIQQVVRGDSAAYFCASSPRQAAGNTIYFGEGSWLTVV.

This clone turned up a few times. The chain combines TRBV7-9 with TRBJ2-3; D not resolved. This CDR3 region has 18 residues. V lost 1 base and J lost 4, with 21 bases in between. Germline V CDR1 and CDR2: SEHNR, FQNEAQ (reference sequence). The CDR3 protein is CASSLGTGAGKQADTQYF. CDR3 in DNA: TGTGCCAGCAGCTTAGGTACCGGAGCAGGAAAGCAGGCAGATACGCAGTATTTT.

The chain recombines TRBV5-6 with TRBJ1-4, with TRBD1 matching over 7 bases. The CDR3 has 15 amino acids. J gave up 8 bases and V 4 bases, and 11 bases lay outside the gene matches. Germline-derived CDR1 and CDR2 are SGHDT and YYEEEE. The CDR3 nucleotides are TGTGCCAGCAGCCTGGAAGGGGGCGCTTGGGAAAAACTGTTTTTT. This sequence encodes CASSLEGGAWEKLFF.

CDR3: CASSLFGTGWGQPQHF. The CDR3 DNA reads as TGTGCCAGCAGTTTATTCGGGACAGGGTGGGGTCAGCCCCAGCATTTT. The chain links TRBV28 to TRBJ1-5; 9 nucleotides match TRBD1. Germline CDR1 reads MDHEN; CDR2 reads SYDVKM. This CDR3 is built from 16 residues. After removal of 1 base from V and 6 bases from J, the junction contained 7 bases not matched to a gene.

The CDR3 DNA is TGTGCCAGCAGCCAGAAAGGTGGGGGGGTGGTTCAAGAGACCCAGTACTTC. Translation gives CASSQKGGGVVQETQYF. The chain recombines TRBV4-2 with TRBJ2-5; 7 positions match TRBD2. The junction had 12 bases not matched to a gene; V was cut back by 3 bases and J by 2 bases. The CDR3 runs to 17 residues. CDR1 and CDR2 (germline): LGHNA, YNFKEQ.

V is TRBV27 and J is TRBJ2-7, with 13 bases aligning to TRBD2. Germline-derived CDR1 and CDR2 are MNHEY and SMNVEV (reference sequence). J was trimmed by 2 bases and V by 5 bases; bases with no gene match: 6. The CDR3 consists of 16 residues. CDR3 residues: CASSPWTSGSTYEQYF. CDR3 nucleotides: TGTGCCAGCAGTCCGTGGACTAGCGGGAGTACCTACGAGCAGTACTTC.

There are a few counts of this clone. The CDR3 sequence is CAWKATGNTIYF. DNA for the CDR3: TGTGCCTGGAAGGCTACTGGAAACACCATATATTTT. This chain links TRBV30 with TRBJ1-3; no definite D call. Looked up from germline, CDR1 is GTSNPN and CDR2 is SVGIG (reference sequence). This CDR3 contains 12 residues. Trimming took off 4 bases at V and 2 bases at J, with 6 bases between the two ends.

The chain carries TRBV5-4 and TRBJ2-1; possibly TRBD1 or TRBD2 for D (5 bases each). This CDR3 is 16 amino acids long. V was shortened by 0 bases and J by 2 bases, with 12 bases between the two germline ends. The germline gives CDR1 SGHNT, CDR2 YYREEE (reference sequence). Here the CDR3 DNA reads TGTGCCAGCAGCTTGGCAAGCAGAGGGGCCTACAATGAGCAGTTCTTC. Translation: CASSLASRGAYNEQFF.

V and J are TRBV30 and TRBJ2-1, with 7 positions matching TRBD2. Looked up from germline, CDR1 is GTSNPN and CDR2 is SVGIG (reference sequence). The CDR3 contains 11 residues. V trimming: 2 bases; J trimming: 16 bases; junction bases outside the gene matches: 8. The CDR3 DNA is TGTGCCTGGAGTCGTGGACTAGTTTTTTTCTTC. Protein sequence: CAWSRGLVFFF.